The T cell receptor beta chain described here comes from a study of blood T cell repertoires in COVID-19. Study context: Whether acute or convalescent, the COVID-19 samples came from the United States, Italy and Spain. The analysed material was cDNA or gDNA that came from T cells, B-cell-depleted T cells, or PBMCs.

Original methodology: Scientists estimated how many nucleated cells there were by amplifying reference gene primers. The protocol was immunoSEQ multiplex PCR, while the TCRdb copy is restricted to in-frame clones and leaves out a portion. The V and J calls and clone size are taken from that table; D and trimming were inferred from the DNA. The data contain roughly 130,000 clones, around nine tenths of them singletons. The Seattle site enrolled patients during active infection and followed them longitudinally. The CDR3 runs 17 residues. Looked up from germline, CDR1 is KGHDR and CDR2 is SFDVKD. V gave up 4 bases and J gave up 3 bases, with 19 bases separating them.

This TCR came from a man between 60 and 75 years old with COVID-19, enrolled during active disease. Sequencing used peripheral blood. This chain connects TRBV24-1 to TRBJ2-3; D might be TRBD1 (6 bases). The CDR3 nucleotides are TGTGCCACCAGTGACCCCTTCCAGGGGTCGACGACAGATACGCAGTATTTT. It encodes CATSDPFQGSTTDTQYF.